Detailed here is one T cell receptor (beta chain). Germline V CDR1 and CDR2: LGHNT, FRNRAP. V was pared by 5 bases and J by 3 bases, with 16 bases between. The CDR3 sequence is 15 residues long. In the study's own analysis: Researchers report that nucleated cell counts were estimated from reference gene primer amplification. Assay: immunoSEQ multiplex PCR; the TCRdb copy retains only in-frame clones and omits some. D and trimming were read from the DNA, whereas the V and J calls and clone size are those reported in that table. The sample lists under 250,000 clones, 89% occurring once. The sample comes from a study of blood T cell repertoires in COVID-19. The wider study: The samples span acute and convalescent COVID-19 from the United States, Italy and Spain. T cells, B-cell-depleted T cells, or PBMCs supplied cDNA or gDNA.

This clonotype originated in a woman in her thirties or forties with acute or convalescent COVID-19. The chain combines TRBV12-5 with TRBJ1-2; a possible D gene is TRBD1 (5 bases). The sequencing input was peripheral blood. Here the CDR3 DNA reads TGTGCTAGTGGTCTACCGGGTACGGGGGACTATGGCTACACCTTC. It codes for CASGLPGTGDYGYTF. Full variable domain (missing parts from reference TRBV12-5 and TRBJ1-2): DARVTQTPRHKVTEMGQEVTMRCQPILGHNTVFWYRQTMMQGLELLAYFRNRAPLDDSGMPKDRFSAEMPDATLATLKIQPSEPRDSAVYFCASGLPGTGDYGYTFGSGTRLTVV.